A selection of T cell receptor beta chains follows, all from one sample in a study of CD4 T cell repertoires in COVID-19. Libraries were prepared by immunoSEQ multiplex PCR; TCRdb keeps only in-frame clonotypes and omits some of them. The sample lists 60,000 to 90,000 clones, about 83% occurring once. Specimen: CD4+ T cells from peripheral blood, collected after recovery from COVID-19. Every receptor here comes from a human donor who had COVID-19. CDR3s include the opening cysteine and the closing phenylalanine or tryptophan. The D gene is left open where the match is weak. Clone size, where shown, is once, few, many, or a class for clones that have expanded.

V: TRBV10-3
size: .
D: .
J: TRBJ2-3
CDR3: CAISERGSGDTQYF
DNA: TGTGCCATCAGTGAACGGGGTTCGGGGGATACGCAGTATTTT

V: TRBV7-6
size: .
D: TRBD2
J: TRBJ2-2
CDR3: CASSLGLAGAWGGELFF
DNA: TGTGCCAGCAGCCTGGGACTAGCGGGAGCTTGGGGCGGGGAGCTGTTTTTT

V: TRBV7-2
size: .
D: .
J: TRBJ1-1
CDR3: CASSLDGYTEAFF
DNA: TGTGCCAGCAGCTTAGACGGGTACACTGAAGCTTTCTTT

V: TRBV19
size: once
D: .
J: TRBJ1-5
CDR3: CASSPDGFNQPQHF
DNA: TGTGCCAGTAGCCCGGACGGATTCAATCAGCCCCAGCATTTT

V: TRBV5-6
size: .
D: .
J: TRBJ1-1
CDR3: CASSTWDKSYTEAFF
DNA: TGTGCCAGCAGCACATGGGACAAATCGTACACTGAAGCTTTCTTT

V: TRBV6-6
size: .
D: .
J: TRBJ1-2
CDR3: CASSNERSNYGYTF
DNA: TGTGCCAGCAGCAACGAGAGGAGCAACTATGGCTACACCTTC

V: TRBV25-1
size: .
D: TRBD1
J: TRBJ1-2
CDR3: CASSGTGGNYGYTF
DNA: TGTGCCAGCAGTGGGACAGGGGGCAACTATGGCTACACCTTC

V: TRBV29-1
size: .
D: .
J: TRBJ2-7
CDR3: CSVTSSYAPEQYF
DNA: TGCAGCGTAACTAGCTCTTATGCTCCCGAGCAGTACTTC

V: TRBV11-2
size: .
D: .
J: TRBJ1-6
CDR3: CASSLEAGVPLHF
DNA: TGTGCCAGCAGCCTAGAGGCAGGGGTACCCCTCCACTTT

V: TRBV10-3
size: .
D: .
J: TRBJ1-1
CDR3: CAISESRDGAEAFF
DNA: TGTGCCATCAGTGAGTCCCGGGACGGGGCTGAAGCTTTCTTT

V: TRBV5-6
size: once
D: .
J: TRBJ1-4
CDR3: CASSLQSANEKLFF
DNA: TGTGCCAGCAGCTTGCAGTCAGCTAATGAAAAACTGTTTTTT

V: TRBV5-1
size: once
D: TRBD1
J: TRBJ2-3
CDR3: CASSQRTGYEGDTQYF
DNA: TGCGCCAGCAGCCAAAGGACAGGGTATGAGGGAGATACGCAGTATTTT

V: TRBV2
size: .
D: .
J: TRBJ1-1
CDR3: CASSSTGTEAFF
DNA: TGTGCCAGCAGTTCAACGGGCACTGAAGCTTTCTTT

V: TRBV5-1
size: .
D: .
J: TRBJ2-7
CDR3: CASSLGGPYEQYF
DNA: TGCGCCAGCAGCTTGGGGGGTCCCTACGAGCAGTACTTC

V: TRBV5-4
size: .
D: .
J: TRBJ1-4
CDR3: CASSLVGNEKLFF
DNA: TGTGCCAGCAGCTTGGTGGGAAATGAAAAACTGTTTTTT

V: TRBV27
size: .
D: .
J: TRBJ2-1
CDR3: CASSLSTYQSSYNEQFF
DNA: TGTGCCAGCAGTTTGTCAACATATCAAAGCTCCTACAATGAGCAGTTCTTC

V: TRBV24-1
size: .
D: .
J: TRBJ2-4
CDR3: CATSDPKKASKNIQYF
DNA: TGTGCCACCAGTGACCCTAAAAAGGCGTCCAAAAACATTCAGTACTTC

V: TRBV10-2
size: once
D: .
J: TRBJ1-5
CDR3: CASRAGPDQPQHF
DNA: TGCGCCAGCAGAGCGGGCCCCGATCAGCCCCAGCATTTT

V: TRBV18
size: .
D: .
J: TRBJ1-1
CDR3: CASSPQNTGRNTEAFF
DNA: TGTGCCAGCTCACCACAAAATACGGGTCGAAACACTGAAGCTTTCTTT

V: TRBV30
size: .
D: .
J: TRBJ1-1
CDR3: CAWRPYLYRETEAFF
DNA: TGTGCCTGGCGCCCATATCTGTACAGGGAAACTGAAGCTTTCTTT

V: TRBV2
size: once
D: .
J: TRBJ1-3
CDR3: CASSGQVSGNTIYF
DNA: TGTGCCAGCAGTGGGCAGGTTTCTGGAAACACCATATATTTT

V: TRBV5-1
size: few
D: .
J: TRBJ2-7
CDR3: CASRDREEGEQYF
DNA: TGCGCCAGCCGCGACAGGGAGGAAGGCGAGCAGTACTTC

V: TRBV28
size: once
D: TRBD2
J: TRBJ2-3
CDR3: CASSPPPSGTTDTQYF
DNA: TGTGCCAGCAGTCCCCCCCCTAGCGGGACAACAGATACGCAGTATTTT

V: TRBV12-3/TRBV12-4
size: .
D: TRBD1
J: TRBJ2-1
CDR3: CASSGQGVKQFF
DNA: TGTGCCAGCAGCGGACAGGGAGTAAAGCAGTTCTTC

V: TRBV6-5
size: .
D: TRBD2
J: TRBJ2-2
CDR3: CASSPYSGGTGELFF
DNA: TGTGCCAGCAGTCCCTACTCGGGGGGCACCGGGGAGCTGTTTTTT

V: TRBV2
size: .
D: .
J: TRBJ2-2
CDR3: CASSERRTGELFF
DNA: TGTGCCAGCAGTGAGCGGAGGACCGGGGAGCTGTTTTTT

V: TRBV3-1/TRBV3-2
size: .
D: .
J: TRBJ2-1
CDR3: CASSQVKGGVVYNEQFF
DNA: TGTGCCAGCAGCCAAGTAAAAGGGGGGGTTGTATACAATGAGCAGTTCTTC

V: TRBV19
size: .
D: .
J: TRBJ2-1
CDR3: CATAGTAGNEQFF
DNA: TGTGCCACCGCTGGGACAGCGGGCAATGAGCAGTTCTTC

V: TRBV19
size: .
D: TRBD1
J: TRBJ1-2
CDR3: CASTTGTGWYGYTF
DNA: TGTGCCAGCACTACCGGGACAGGGTGGTATGGCTACACCTTC

V: TRBV29-1
size: .
D: TRBD1
J: TRBJ1-1
CDR3: CSVEVAPRGYTEAFF
DNA: TGCAGCGTTGAGGTGGCCCCCAGGGGGTACACTGAAGCTTTCTTT

V: TRBV2
size: .
D: TRBD1
J: TRBJ2-1
CDR3: CASSVPGQGASTSYNEQFF
DNA: TGTGCCAGCAGTGTCCCGGGACAGGGGGCGAGTACCTCCTACAATGAGCAGTTCTTC

V: TRBV9
size: .
D: .
J: TRBJ2-7
CDR3: CASSVGVGTYEQYF
DNA: TGTGCCAGCAGCGTCGGGGTAGGGACCTACGAGCAGTACTTC

V: TRBV10-2
size: once
D: TRBD1
J: TRBJ2-7
CDR3: CASKMAGTGDSYEQYF
DNA: TGCGCCAGTAAAATGGCCGGGACAGGGGACTCCTACGAGCAGTACTTC

V: TRBV19
size: .
D: .
J: TRBJ2-3
CDR3: CASRALTGPDTQYF
DNA: TGTGCCAGTAGAGCCCTAACAGGGCCAGATACGCAGTATTTT

V: TRBV5-6
size: .
D: TRBD2
J: TRBJ2-7
CDR3: CASSPLTSASYEQYF
DNA: TGTGCCAGCAGCCCCCTGACTAGCGCCAGCTACGAGCAGTACTTC

V: TRBV6-5
size: .
D: TRBD2
J: TRBJ2-1
CDR3: CASSSSGGAYNEQFF
DNA: TGTGCCAGCAGTTCTAGCGGGGGGGCCTACAATGAGCAGTTCTTC

V: TRBV4-1
size: .
D: TRBD1
J: TRBJ2-7
CDR3: CASSQDPGTGGYEQYF
DNA: TGCGCCAGCAGCCAAGACCCCGGGACAGGGGGGTACGAGCAGTACTTC

V: TRBV19
size: .
D: .
J: TRBJ2-4
CDR3: CASSPSWGSGIQYF
DNA: TGTGCCAGTAGTCCATCGTGGGGATCGGGCATTCAGTACTTC

V: TRBV19
size: .
D: TRBD1
J: TRBJ2-4
CDR3: CASSIRLGTGEGIQYF
DNA: TGTGCCAGTAGTATAAGGTTAGGGACAGGGGAGGGCATTCAGTACTTC

V: TRBV18
size: .
D: TRBD2
J: TRBJ2-3
CDR3: CATRAGVTDTQYF
DNA: TGTGCCACCCGAGCGGGAGTAACAGATACGCAGTATTTT